This is a list of T cell receptor beta chains from one sample in a study of cytotoxic CD8 clonotypes in ibrutinib-treated CLL. Method: immunoSEQ multiplex PCR; TCRdb's copy keeps in-frame clones and lacks some. The data show more than 200,000 clones, with roughly 74% seen just once and roughly 14% held by the top ten. The material was PBMCs, obtained after 24 months of ibrutinib treatment. These receptors all stem from a human donor with chronic lymphocytic leukemia. The CDR3 runs from the conserved cysteine through the conserved F or W. The order of the fields is clone size, V gene, D gene, J gene, CDR3 DNA, CDR3 protein. A D gene is named only where the DNA matches it firmly. Clone size, where shown, is once, few, many, or a class for clones that have expanded.

abundance: -
v_gene: TRBV27
d_gene: -
j_gene: TRBJ2-1
CDR3nt: TGTGCCAGCAGTTTAGTGGGGGGCCATAATGAGCAGTTCTTC
CDR3aa: CASSLVGGHNEQFF

abundance: few
v_gene: TRBV15
d_gene: -
j_gene: TRBJ1-4
CDR3nt: TGTGCCACCAGCAGCCTCAGGGAAAAACTGTTTTTT
CDR3aa: CATSSLREKLFF

abundance: -
v_gene: TRBV25-1
d_gene: -
j_gene: TRBJ2-7
CDR3nt: TGTGCCAGCAGTGAGTTGGGGCCCTACGAGCAGTACTTC
CDR3aa: CASSELGPYEQYF

abundance: -
v_gene: TRBV19
d_gene: -
j_gene: TRBJ2-5
CDR3nt: TGTGCCAGTAGTATAGCCGCACAACAAGAGACCCAGTACTTC
CDR3aa: CASSIAAQQETQYF

abundance: -
v_gene: TRBV10-3
d_gene: -
j_gene: TRBJ2-7
CDR3nt: TGTGCCATCAGTGATCCGGGACCGTCCGAGCAGTACTTC
CDR3aa: CAISDPGPSEQYF

abundance: -
v_gene: TRBV6-1
d_gene: -
j_gene: TRBJ1-5
CDR3nt: TGTGCCAGCAGTGGGACAGCACCATATAGCAATCAGCCCCAGCATTTT
CDR3aa: CASSGTAPYSNQPQHF

abundance: -
v_gene: TRBV5-1
d_gene: -
j_gene: TRBJ2-6
CDR3nt: TGCGCCAGCAGCTATAATACAGCAGGGGCCAACGTCCTGACTTTC
CDR3aa: CASSYNTAGANVLTF

abundance: -
v_gene: TRBV27
d_gene: TRBD1
j_gene: TRBJ2-7
CDR3nt: TGTGCCAGCAGTTTACGCGCCGGGACAGGGGGCACCGAGCAGTACTTC
CDR3aa: CASSLRAGTGGTEQYF

abundance: -
v_gene: TRBV2
d_gene: -
j_gene: TRBJ1-1
CDR3nt: TGTGCCAGCGACGGCACCACCCGAATGAACACTGAAGCTTTCTTT
CDR3aa: CASDGTTRMNTEAFF

abundance: few
v_gene: TRBV5-1
d_gene: TRBD2
j_gene: TRBJ2-1
CDR3nt: TGCGCCAGCAGAGTGGCACTAGCGGGAGGGGTTGAGTTCTTC
CDR3aa: CASRVALAGGVEFF

abundance: -
v_gene: TRBV18
d_gene: TRBD2
j_gene: TRBJ2-7
CDR3nt: TGTGCCAGCTCCCCCGGGACTAGTAACGCCTACGAGCAGTACTTC
CDR3aa: CASSPGTSNAYEQYF

abundance: -
v_gene: TRBV28
d_gene: -
j_gene: TRBJ2-3
CDR3nt: TGTGCCAGCACCCCCGGGGGCACAGATACGCAGTATTTT
CDR3aa: CASTPGGTDTQYF

abundance: -
v_gene: TRBV14
d_gene: TRBD2
j_gene: TRBJ2-7
CDR3nt: TGTGCCAGCAGCCAATCTAGCGGGAGAAGCTACGAGCAGTACTTC
CDR3aa: CASSQSSGRSYEQYF

abundance: -
v_gene: TRBV4-3
d_gene: -
j_gene: TRBJ2-3
CDR3nt: TGCGCCAGCAGCCAAGGATTTCGGATGGATACGCAGTATTTT
CDR3aa: CASSQGFRMDTQYF

abundance: -
v_gene: TRBV18
d_gene: -
j_gene: TRBJ2-5
CDR3nt: TGTGCCAGCTCACCCTGGGACACTCCTCAAGAGACCCAGTACTTC
CDR3aa: CASSPWDTPQETQYF

abundance: -
v_gene: TRBV4-1
d_gene: TRBD2
j_gene: TRBJ2-1
CDR3nt: TGCGCCAGCAGCCAAGAGAGGACTAGCGGCTACAATGAGCAGTTCTTC
CDR3aa: CASSQERTSGYNEQFF

abundance: -
v_gene: TRBV30
d_gene: -
j_gene: TRBJ2-1
CDR3nt: TGTGCCTGGGTCCCCTGGGGCAATGAGCAGTTCTTC
CDR3aa: CAWVPWGNEQFF